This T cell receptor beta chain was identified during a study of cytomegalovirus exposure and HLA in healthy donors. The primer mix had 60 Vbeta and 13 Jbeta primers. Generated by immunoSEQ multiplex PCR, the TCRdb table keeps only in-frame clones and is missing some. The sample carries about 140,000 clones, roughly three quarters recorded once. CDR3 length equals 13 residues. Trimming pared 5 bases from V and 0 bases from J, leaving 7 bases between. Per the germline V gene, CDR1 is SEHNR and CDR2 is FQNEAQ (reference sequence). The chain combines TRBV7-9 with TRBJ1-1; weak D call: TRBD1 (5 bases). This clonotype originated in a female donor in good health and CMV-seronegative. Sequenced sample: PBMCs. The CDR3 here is CASSLTVNTEAFF. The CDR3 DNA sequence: TGTGCCAGCAGCCTGACAGTGAACACTGAAGCTTTCTTT.